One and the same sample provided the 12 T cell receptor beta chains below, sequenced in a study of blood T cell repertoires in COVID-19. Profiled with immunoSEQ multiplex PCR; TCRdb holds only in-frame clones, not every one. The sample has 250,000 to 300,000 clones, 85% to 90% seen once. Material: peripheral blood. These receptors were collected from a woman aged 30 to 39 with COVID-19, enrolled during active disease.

The CDR3 nucleotides are TGCAGCGTTGAAATAACAGGAGTGGGGGAGCAGTACTTC. Translated, it gives CSVEITGVGEQYF. The chain has TRBV29-1 and TRBJ2-7; the D gene is possibly TRBD1 (5 bases). The CDR3 has 13 amino acids. CDR1 is SQVTM, CDR2 ANQGSEA, per germline. Trimming removed 2 bases at V and 7 bases at J, with 15 bases between.

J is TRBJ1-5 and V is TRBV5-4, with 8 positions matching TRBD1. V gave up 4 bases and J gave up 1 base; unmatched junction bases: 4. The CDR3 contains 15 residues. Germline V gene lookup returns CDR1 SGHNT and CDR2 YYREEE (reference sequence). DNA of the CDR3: TGTGCCAGCAGCCAGGGACAGGCAAGCAATCAGCCCCAGCATTTT. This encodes CASSQGQASNQPQHF.

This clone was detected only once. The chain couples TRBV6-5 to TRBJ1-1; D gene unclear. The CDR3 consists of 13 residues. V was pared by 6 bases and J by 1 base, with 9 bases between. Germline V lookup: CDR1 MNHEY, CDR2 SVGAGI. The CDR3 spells CASRSDWNTEAFF. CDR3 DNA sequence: TGTGCCAGCAGGTCGGACTGGAACACTGAAGCTTTCTTT.

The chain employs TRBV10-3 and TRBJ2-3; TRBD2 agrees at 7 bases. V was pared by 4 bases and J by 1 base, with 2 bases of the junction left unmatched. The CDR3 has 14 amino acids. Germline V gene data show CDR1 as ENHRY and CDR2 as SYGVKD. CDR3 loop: CAISGGGGTDTQYF. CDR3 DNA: TGTGCCATCAGTGGGGGAGGGGGCACAGATACGCAGTATTTT.

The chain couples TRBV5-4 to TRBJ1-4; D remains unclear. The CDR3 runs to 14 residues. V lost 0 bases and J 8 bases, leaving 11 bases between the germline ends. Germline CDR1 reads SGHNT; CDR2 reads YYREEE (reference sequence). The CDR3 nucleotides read TGTGCCAGCAGCTTGGCCATGAGTTCCGAAAAACTGTTTTTT. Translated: CASSLAMSSEKLFF. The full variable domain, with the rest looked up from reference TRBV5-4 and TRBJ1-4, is ETGVTQSPTHLIKTRGQQVTLRCSSQSGHNTVSWYQQALGQGPQFIFQYYREEENGRGNFPPRFSGLQFPNYSSELNVNALELDDSALYLCASSLAMSSEKLFFGSGTQLSVL.

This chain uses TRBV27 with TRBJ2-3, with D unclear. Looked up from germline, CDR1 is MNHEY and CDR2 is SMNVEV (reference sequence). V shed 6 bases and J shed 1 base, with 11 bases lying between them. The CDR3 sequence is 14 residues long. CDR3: CASSFLSGTDTQYF. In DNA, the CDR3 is TGTGCCAGCAGCTTTCTTTCAGGCACAGATACGCAGTATTTT.

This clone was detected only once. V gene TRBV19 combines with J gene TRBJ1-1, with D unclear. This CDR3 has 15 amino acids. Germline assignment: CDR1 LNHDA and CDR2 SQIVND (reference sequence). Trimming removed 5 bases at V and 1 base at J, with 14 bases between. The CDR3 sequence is CASSPPGRGNTEAFF. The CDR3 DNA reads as TGTGCCAGTAGTCCACCGGGGAGAGGGAACACTGAAGCTTTCTTT.

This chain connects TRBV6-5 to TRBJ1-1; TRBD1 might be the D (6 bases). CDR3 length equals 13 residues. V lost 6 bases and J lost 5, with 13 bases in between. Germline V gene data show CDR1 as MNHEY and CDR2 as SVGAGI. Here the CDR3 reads CASRLTGITEAFF. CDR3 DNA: TGTGCCAGCAGGCTAACAGGGATTACTGAAGCTTTCTTT.

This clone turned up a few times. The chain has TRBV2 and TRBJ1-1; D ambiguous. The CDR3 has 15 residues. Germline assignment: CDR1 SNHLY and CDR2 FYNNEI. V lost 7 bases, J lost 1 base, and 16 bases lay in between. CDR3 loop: CASNPRARGNTEAFF. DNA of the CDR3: TGTGCCAGCAACCCAAGGGCCCGGGGGAACACTGAAGCTTTCTTT.

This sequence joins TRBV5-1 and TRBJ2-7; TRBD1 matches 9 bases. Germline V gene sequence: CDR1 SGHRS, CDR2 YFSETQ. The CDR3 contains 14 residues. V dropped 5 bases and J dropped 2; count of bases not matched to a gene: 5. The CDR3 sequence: CASRKGQGPYEQYF. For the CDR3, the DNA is TGCGCCAGCAGGAAGGGACAGGGTCCCTACGAGCAGTACTTC.

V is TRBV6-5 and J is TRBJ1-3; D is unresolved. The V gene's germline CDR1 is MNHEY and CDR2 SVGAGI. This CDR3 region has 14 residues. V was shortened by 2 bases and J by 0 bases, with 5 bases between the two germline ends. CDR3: CASSYLSSGNTIYF. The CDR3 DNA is TGTGCCAGCAGTTACCTTAGCTCTGGAAACACCATATATTTT.

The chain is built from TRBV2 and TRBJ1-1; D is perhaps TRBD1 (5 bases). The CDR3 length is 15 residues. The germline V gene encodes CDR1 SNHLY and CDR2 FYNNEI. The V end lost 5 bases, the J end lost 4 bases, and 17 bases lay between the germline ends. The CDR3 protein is CASSFFQGGATEAFF. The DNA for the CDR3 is TGTGCCAGCAGTTTCTTCCAGGGAGGGGCCACTGAAGCTTTCTTT.